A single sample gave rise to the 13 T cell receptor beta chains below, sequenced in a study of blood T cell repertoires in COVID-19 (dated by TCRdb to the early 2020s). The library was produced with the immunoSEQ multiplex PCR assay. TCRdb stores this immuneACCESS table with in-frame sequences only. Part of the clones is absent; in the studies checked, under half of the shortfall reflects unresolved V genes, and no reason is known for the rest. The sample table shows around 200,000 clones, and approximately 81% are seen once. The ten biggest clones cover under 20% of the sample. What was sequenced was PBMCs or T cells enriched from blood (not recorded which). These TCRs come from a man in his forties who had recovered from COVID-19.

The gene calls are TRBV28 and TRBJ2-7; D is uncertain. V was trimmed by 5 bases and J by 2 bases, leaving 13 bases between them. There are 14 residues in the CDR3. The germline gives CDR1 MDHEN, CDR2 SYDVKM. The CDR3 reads CASSQLGSTYEQYF. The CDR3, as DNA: TGTGCCAGCAGTCAGTTGGGCTCCACCTACGAGCAGTACTTC. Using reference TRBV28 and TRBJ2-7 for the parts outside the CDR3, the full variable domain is DVKVTQSSRYLVKRTGEKVFLECVQDMDHENMFWYRQDPGLGLRLIYFSYDVKMKEKGDIPEGYSVSREKKERFSLILESASTNQTSMYLCASSQLGSTYEQYFGPGTRLTVT.

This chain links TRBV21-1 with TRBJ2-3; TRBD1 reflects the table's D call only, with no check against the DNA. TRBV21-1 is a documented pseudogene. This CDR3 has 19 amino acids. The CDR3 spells CASSKALRLNQNRGDTQYF. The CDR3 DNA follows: TGTGCCAGCAGCAAAGCGCTTCGCCTAAATCAGAACAGGGGGGATACGCAGTATTTT.

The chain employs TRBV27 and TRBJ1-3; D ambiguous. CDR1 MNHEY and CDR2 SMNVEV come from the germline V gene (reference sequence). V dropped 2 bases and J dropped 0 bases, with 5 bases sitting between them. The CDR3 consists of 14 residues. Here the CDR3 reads CASSLEGSGNTIYF. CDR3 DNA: TGTGCCAGCAGTTTAGAGGGCTCTGGAAACACCATATATTTT.

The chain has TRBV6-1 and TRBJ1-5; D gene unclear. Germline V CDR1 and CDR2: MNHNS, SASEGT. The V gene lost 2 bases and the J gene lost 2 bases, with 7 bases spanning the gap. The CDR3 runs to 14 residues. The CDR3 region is CASSEQRGNQPQHF. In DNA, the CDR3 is TGTGCCAGCAGTGAACAAAGAGGCAATCAGCCCCAGCATTTT.

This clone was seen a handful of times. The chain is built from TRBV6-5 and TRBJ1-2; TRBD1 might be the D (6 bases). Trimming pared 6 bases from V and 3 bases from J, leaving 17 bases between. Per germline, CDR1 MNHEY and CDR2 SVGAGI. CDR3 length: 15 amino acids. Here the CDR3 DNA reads TGTGCCAGCAGCTCCCCCTACACAGGGCACTATGGCTACACCTTC. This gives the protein CASSSPYTGHYGYTF.

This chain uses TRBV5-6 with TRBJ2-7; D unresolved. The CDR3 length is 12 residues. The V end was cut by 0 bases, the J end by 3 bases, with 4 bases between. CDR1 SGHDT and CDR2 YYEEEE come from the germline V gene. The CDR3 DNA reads TGTGCCAGCAGCTTGGCAGACTACGAGCAGTACTTC. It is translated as CASSLADYEQYF. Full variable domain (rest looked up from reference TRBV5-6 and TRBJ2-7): DAGVTQSPTHLIKTRGQQVTLRCSPKSGHDTVSWYQQALGQGPQFIFQYYEEEERQRGNFPDRFSGHQFPNYSSELNVNALLLGDSALYLCASSLADYEQYFGPGTRLTVT.

The CDR3 bases are TGTGCCAGCAGTTTAGCAGGGAACCCCTCTGGAAACACCATATATTTT. Translation gives CASSLAGNPSGNTIYF. The V and J genes are TRBV28 and TRBJ1-3, with D maybe TRBD1 (5 bases). This CDR3 is built from 16 residues. The V gene's germline CDR1 is MDHEN and CDR2 SYDVKM. V lost 2 bases and J 0 bases, leaving 11 bases between the germline ends.

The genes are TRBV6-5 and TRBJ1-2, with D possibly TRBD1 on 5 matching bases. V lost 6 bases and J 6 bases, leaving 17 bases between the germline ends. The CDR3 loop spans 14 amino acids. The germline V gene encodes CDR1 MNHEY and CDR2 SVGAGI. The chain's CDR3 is CASSQRGTPNGYTF. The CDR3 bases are TGTGCCAGCAGCCAGCGGGGGACCCCAAATGGCTACACCTTC.

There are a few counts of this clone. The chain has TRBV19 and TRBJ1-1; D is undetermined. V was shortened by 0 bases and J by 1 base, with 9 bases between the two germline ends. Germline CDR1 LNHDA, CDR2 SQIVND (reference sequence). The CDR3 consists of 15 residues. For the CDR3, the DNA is TGTGCCAGTAGTATAGATAGCCTTAAGAACACTGAAGCTTTCTTT. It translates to CASSIDSLKNTEAFF.

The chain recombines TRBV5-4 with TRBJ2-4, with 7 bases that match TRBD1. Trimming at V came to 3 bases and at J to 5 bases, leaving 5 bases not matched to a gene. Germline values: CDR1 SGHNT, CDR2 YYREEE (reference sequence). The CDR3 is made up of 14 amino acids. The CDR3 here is CASSSSGQENIQYF. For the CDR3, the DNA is TGTGCCAGCAGCTCTTCCGGACAGGAAAACATTCAGTACTTC.

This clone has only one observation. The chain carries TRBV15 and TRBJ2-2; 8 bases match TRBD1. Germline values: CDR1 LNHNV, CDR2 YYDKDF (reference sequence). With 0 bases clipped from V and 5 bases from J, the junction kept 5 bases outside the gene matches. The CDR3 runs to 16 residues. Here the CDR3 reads CATSRDRQGSTGELFF. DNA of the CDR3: TGTGCCACCAGCAGAGATCGACAGGGGAGTACCGGGGAGCTGTTTTTT.

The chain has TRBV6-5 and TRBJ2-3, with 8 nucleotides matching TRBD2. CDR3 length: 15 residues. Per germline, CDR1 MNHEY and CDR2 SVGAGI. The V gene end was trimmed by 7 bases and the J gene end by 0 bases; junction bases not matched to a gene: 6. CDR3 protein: CASNLGGRSTDTQYF. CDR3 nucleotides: TGTGCCAGCAATTTGGGCGGGAGGAGCACAGATACGCAGTATTTT.

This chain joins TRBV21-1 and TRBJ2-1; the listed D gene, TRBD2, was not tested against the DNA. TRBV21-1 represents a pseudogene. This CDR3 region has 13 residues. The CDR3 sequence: CASRTSGRDEQFF. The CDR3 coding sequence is TGTGCCAGCAGGACTAGCGGGAGGGATGAGCAGTTCTTC.